The present TCR beta chain was sequenced within a study of blood T cell repertoires in COVID-19. Overall study: Samples of COVID-19 (acute and convalescent) were obtained from the United States, Italy and Spain.

Recruits, aged about 18 to 95 years, lived in 24 US areas. In assigning cohorts, the study relied on participant-reported clinical history. Original analysis: Reference gene primers were amplified, and this amplification served to estimate nucleated cell counts. Clones were sequenced by immunoSEQ multiplex PCR, and TCRdb holds only the in-frame ones, with some missing. V, J and clone size are taken as reported in that table, and D and trimming were inferred from the DNA itself. Among 150,000 to 200,000 clones listed, roughly 90% were seen once. The CDR3 consists of 16 residues. Germline assignment: CDR1 SGHTA and CDR2 FQGNSA. The V gene lost 0 bases and the J gene lost 13 bases, with 21 bases spanning the gap.

The TCR comes from a human donor with acute COVID-19. The donor label of this sample is uncertain. The sequencing sample was made of PBMCs or T cells enriched from blood (not recorded which). The V and J genes are TRBV7-2 and TRBJ1-4, with TRBD1 as a possible D gene (5 bases). The CDR3 sequence: CASSLAGGGWASGLFF. DNA of the CDR3: TGTGCCAGCAGCTTAGCGGGGGGAGGTTGGGCCAGCGGACTGTTTTTT.